The 21 T cell receptor beta chains below all came from one sample that was sequenced in a study of graft-versus-host responses after intestinal transplantation. Sequencing was performed with immunoSEQ multiplex PCR; in TCRdb, only in-frame clones are kept and a portion is missing. This table has 10,000 or so clones, about 94% appearing once. This specimen consisted of PBMCs, obtained 8 days after intestinal transplant. These receptor sequences come from a human patient who received an intestinal transplant, so some T cells may come from the graft donor.

The chain combines TRBV28 with TRBJ2-3, with 9 bases fitting TRBD2. CDR1 is MDHEN and CDR2 is SYDVKM in the germline V gene. The CDR3 extends over 14 amino acids. V shed 2 bases and J 3 bases; nucleotides not matched to a gene: 0. CDR3 DNA: TGTGCCAGCAGTTTACTAGCGGGGACAGATACGCAGTATTTT. Protein sequence: CASSLLAGTDTQYF.

This clone appeared a single time. The gene calls are TRBV28 and TRBJ2-7; D is ambiguous. The V end lost 5 bases, the J end lost 0 bases, and 17 bases lay between the germline ends. The germline CDR1 and CDR2 sequences are MDHEN and SYDVKM. The CDR3 has 16 amino acids. CDR3 in amino acids: CASSSLGPSRSYEQYF. As DNA, the CDR3 is TGTGCCAGCAGTAGTCTAGGGCCCTCACGCTCCTACGAGCAGTACTTC.

The rearrangement uses TRBV13 and TRBJ2-7; TRBD1 matches 9 bases. V was clipped by 6 bases and J by 7 bases; unmatched bases: 13. The CDR3 loop spans 15 amino acids. Germline CDR1 reads PRHDT; CDR2 reads FYEKMQ (reference sequence). DNA of the CDR3: TGTGCCAGCAGTACTTACCTACAGGGGGCTGGGGAGCAGTACTTC. It is translated as CASSTYLQGAGEQYF.

The rearrangement uses TRBV13 and TRBJ2-7, with 7 nucleotides matching TRBD2. The CDR3 loop spans 14 amino acids. The germline CDR1 and CDR2 sequences are PRHDT and FYEKMQ (reference sequence). V dropped 1 base and J dropped 0; count of bases not matched to a gene: 0. CDR3 region: CASSLASGSYEQYF. The CDR3 DNA is TGTGCCAGCAGCTTAGCTAGCGGCTCCTACGAGCAGTACTTC.

Here the CDR3 reads CASSLVEGDTETQYF. The CDR3 coding sequence is TGTGCCAGCAGCTTAGTTGAGGGAGACACGGAGACCCAGTACTTC. The chain is built from TRBV7-9 and TRBJ2-5; possibly TRBD2 for D (5 bases). CDR1 is SEHNR and CDR2 is FQNEAQ in the germline V gene (reference sequence). The CDR3 covers 15 residues. Trimming removed 1 base from V and 5 bases from J, with 14 bases in between.

The chain carries TRBV28 and TRBJ1-5; TRBD1 might be the D (6 bases). Germline CDR1 MDHEN, CDR2 SYDVKM. The CDR3 runs 15 residues. The V end lost 2 bases, the J end lost 0 bases, and 8 bases lay between the germline ends. Here the CDR3 DNA reads TGTGCCAGCAGTTTACGACAGGTTAGCAATCAGCCCCAGCATTTT. Amino acid sequence: CASSLRQVSNQPQHF.

V is TRBV14 and J is TRBJ2-7; TRBD1 matches 7 bases. Losses at the gene ends were 4 bases for V and 2 bases for J; bases not matched to a gene: 20. CDR3 size: 19 residues. In germline, CDR1 is SGHDN, CDR2 FVKESK. This CDR3 is CASSLRGAPRDRGAYEQYF. In DNA, the CDR3 is TGTGCCAGCAGCCTCCGAGGAGCCCCCCGGGACAGAGGGGCCTACGAGCAGTACTTC.

This sequence joins TRBV4-1 and TRBJ2-7; TRBD1 or TRBD2 may be the D gene (5 bases each). This CDR3 comprises 15 residues. The V gene's germline CDR1 is MGHRA and CDR2 YSYEKL. Trimming shortened V by 4 bases and J by 3 bases, and 16 bases separated the two germline ends. The CDR3 sequence: CASSPTEGLLYEQYF. The CDR3 nucleotides are TGCGCCAGCAGCCCCACCGAGGGGCTTCTCTACGAGCAGTACTTC.

This chain connects TRBV7-9 to TRBJ1-1; D is possibly TRBD1 (5 bases). V lost 5 bases and J lost 4, with 14 bases in between. The CDR3 runs 14 residues. Germline values: CDR1 SEHNR, CDR2 FQNEAQ (reference sequence). The CDR3 sequence is CASSPGLSSTEAFF. The DNA of the CDR3 is TGTGCCAGCAGCCCGGGACTTTCCAGCACTGAAGCTTTCTTT.

The chain couples TRBV5-5 to TRBJ2-7, with 7 bases aligning to TRBD1. This CDR3 has 15 residues. V shed 2 bases and J 1 base; nucleotides not matched to a gene: 6. Germline lookup yields CDR1 SGHKS and CDR2 YYEKEE (reference sequence). The CDR3 sequence: CASSFWAGGSYEQYF. Written as DNA, the CDR3 is TGTGCCAGCAGCTTTTGGGCAGGGGGATCCTACGAGCAGTACTTC.

The chain combines TRBV2 with TRBJ2-5; the D is unclear. Germline assignment: CDR1 SNHLY and CDR2 FYNNEI. The CDR3 is 16 amino acids. The V end was cut by 1 base, the J end by 5 bases, with 17 bases between. CDR3 DNA: TGTGCCAGCAGTGAAGAAGGTGGTTTGGTACGGGAGACCCAGTACTTC. Protein product: CASSEEGGLVRETQYF.

The gene calls are TRBV28 and TRBJ1-2, with TRBD1 matching over 8 bases. Germline V gene data show CDR1 as MDHEN and CDR2 as SYDVKM. The CDR3 consists of 17 residues. V lost 1 base, J lost 3 bases, and 10 bases stayed unmatched. DNA of the CDR3: TGTGCCAGCAGTTTATACCCAAAGACAGGGGCGGACTATGGCTACACCTTC. This codes for CASSLYPKTGADYGYTF.

In DNA form, the CDR3 reads TGTGCCAGCAGGAGGGGGCTCTACACAGATACGCAGTATTTT. Its protein product is CASRRGLYTDTQYF. The V gene is TRBV5-8, the J gene TRBJ2-3, with 7 bases aligning to TRBD1. With V trimmed by 5 bases and J by 2 bases, 5 bases remained unmatched. Germline CDR1 and CDR2: SGHTS and YDEGEE. This CDR3 region has 14 residues.

This sequence joins TRBV18 and TRBJ2-2; no clear D gene. CDR3 size: 15 residues. Trimming pared 2 bases from V and 1 base from J, leaving 8 bases between. Germline values: CDR1 KGHSH, CDR2 LQKENI. CDR3 DNA sequence: TGTGCCAGCTCACCAAATCAGGAGAACACCGGGGAGCTGTTTTTT. Amino acid sequence: CASSPNQENTGELFF.

The V and J genes are TRBV4-1 and TRBJ2-2, with 7 bases fitting TRBD1. The CDR3 covers 13 residues. Trimming removed 3 bases from V and 9 bases from J; junction bases left unmatched: 4. Germline CDR1 is MGHRA and CDR2 is YSYEKL. Written as DNA, the CDR3 is TGCGCCAGCAGCCACACAGGGGTTCGGGAGCTGTTTTTT. Translating it yields CASSHTGVRELFF.

A few counts support this clone. V gene TRBV5-1 combines with J gene TRBJ2-2, with 10 bases aligning to TRBD2. CDR1 and CDR2 from the germline V gene are SGHRS and YFSETQ. Losses at the gene ends were 2 bases for V and 1 base for J; bases not matched to a gene: 8. The CDR3 contains 18 residues. CDR3 DNA: TGCGCCAGCAGCTTTTCGTCTAGCGGGAGCCGGAACACCGGGGAGCTGTTTTTT. Its translation: CASSFSSSGSRNTGELFF.

The chain links TRBV7-2 to TRBJ2-5; the D is unclear. This CDR3 has 13 residues. V lost 3 bases to trimming and J lost 2 bases, with 7 bases between them. Looked up from germline, CDR1 is SGHTA and CDR2 is FQGNSA. The CDR3 is CASSFNGQETQYF. The CDR3 region has the DNA TGTGCCAGCAGCTTCAACGGTCAAGAGACCCAGTACTTC.

The rearrangement uses TRBV7-9 and TRBJ1-1; D is undetermined. The V end lost 4 bases, the J end lost 0 bases, and 15 bases lay between the germline ends. The CDR3 is 16 residues long. Germline CDR1 reads SEHNR; CDR2 reads FQNEAQ (reference sequence). The CDR3 region is CASSSPRAALNTEAFF. The CDR3 bases are TGTGCCAGCAGCTCCCCTAGGGCCGCCTTGAACACTGAAGCTTTCTTT.

The J gene is TRBJ1-1, the V gene TRBV7-9; possible D gene TRBD1, 5 bases. Per the germline V gene, CDR1 is SEHNR and CDR2 is FQNEAQ (reference sequence). CDR3 length: 16 amino acids. The V end lost 1 base, the J end lost 4 bases, and 16 bases lay between the germline ends. CDR3 amino acids: CASSLGMTVFITEAFF. DNA for the CDR3: TGTGCCAGCAGCTTAGGGATGACAGTCTTTATCACTGAAGCTTTCTTT. The full variable domain, completed using reference TRBV7-9 and TRBJ1-1, is DTGVSQNPRHKITKRGQNVTFRCDPISEHNRLYWYRQTLGQGPEFLTYFQNEAQLEKSRLLSDRFSAERPKGSFSTLEIQRTEQGDSAMYLCASSLGMTVFITEAFFGQGTRLTVV.

This chain uses TRBV11-2 with TRBJ2-1; TRBD2 matches at 9 bases. Germline-derived CDR1 and CDR2 are SGHAT and FQNNGV. This CDR3 has 15 residues. The J segment lost 6 bases and the V segment lost 3 bases, leaving 6 bases of the junction unmatched. Here the CDR3 DNA reads TGTGCCAGCAGCTTCCGGGGACTAGCCTCCAATGAGCAGTTCTTC. Translating it yields CASSFRGLASNEQFF.

This rearrangement joins TRBV18 to TRBJ2-6; D assignment may be TRBD1 or TRBD2 (5 bases each). The germline CDR1 and CDR2 sequences are KGHSH and LQKENI. The CDR3 totals 17 residues. Trimming removed 6 bases at V and 4 bases at J, with 19 bases between. The CDR3 region has the DNA TGTGCCAGCTCCCCTATGGGGGTCTCCTCCGGGGCCAACGTCCTGACTTTC. Translated: CASSPMGVSSGANVLTF.